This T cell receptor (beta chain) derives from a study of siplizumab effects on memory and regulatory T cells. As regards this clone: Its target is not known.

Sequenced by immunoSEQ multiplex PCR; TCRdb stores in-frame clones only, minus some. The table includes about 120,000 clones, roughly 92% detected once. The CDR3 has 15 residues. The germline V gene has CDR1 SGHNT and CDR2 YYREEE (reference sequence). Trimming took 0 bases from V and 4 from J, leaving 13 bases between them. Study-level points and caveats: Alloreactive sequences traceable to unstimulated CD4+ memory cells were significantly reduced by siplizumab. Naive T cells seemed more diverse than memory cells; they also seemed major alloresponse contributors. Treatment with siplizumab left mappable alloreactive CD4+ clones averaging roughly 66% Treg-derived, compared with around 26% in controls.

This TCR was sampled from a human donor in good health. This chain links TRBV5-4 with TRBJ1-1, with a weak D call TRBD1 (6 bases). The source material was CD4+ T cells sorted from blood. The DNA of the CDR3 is TGTGCCAGCAGCTTGGCTGTTATACAGGGCACTGAAGCTTTCTTT. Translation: CASSLAVIQGTEAFF.